What follows are 30 T cell receptor beta chains derived from one specimen sequenced in a study of graft-versus-host responses after intestinal transplantation. These TCRs are of unknown antigen specificity. Assay: immunoSEQ multiplex PCR; the TCRdb copy retains only in-frame clones and omits some. The sample lists around 50,000 clones, about 90% occurring once. The source material was unstimulated CD4+ T cells sorted from spleen or lymph node cells, sampled before transplant. Every receptor here comes from a human donor who was the organ donor for an intestinal transplant.

The sample holds a few counts of this clone. The chain combines TRBV5-6 with TRBJ1-2; D is unclear. Trimming cost V 2 bases and J 4 bases, with 18 bases left between them. CDR3 length equals 16 residues. Per the germline V gene, CDR1 is SGHDT and CDR2 is YYEEEE. In DNA, the CDR3 is TGTGCCAGCAGCTTTGACAAACGGCGGGTCGGCTATGGCTACACCTTC. Encoded protein: CASSFDKRRVGYGYTF.

Remarks on this clone: Other nucleotide sequences from this sample produce the same CDR3. The rearrangement links TRBV18 to TRBJ2-7; D gene uncertain. The V gene lost 4 bases and the J gene lost 0 bases, with 10 bases spanning the gap. Germline lookup yields CDR1 KGHSH and CDR2 LQKENI. There are 14 residues in the CDR3. DNA of the CDR3: TGTGCCAGCTCACGGTCAGGCAGCTCCTACGAGCAGTACTTC. It encodes CASSRSGSSYEQYF.

This clone has just one count. The chain couples TRBV5-1 to TRBJ2-7, with 9 positions matching TRBD2. With V trimmed by 4 bases and J by 4 bases, 9 bases remained unmatched. The CDR3 is made up of 15 amino acids. CDR1 is SGHRS, CDR2 YFSETQ, per germline. CDR3 protein: CASSPGRTSEYEQYF. In nucleotides, the CDR3 is TGCGCCAGCAGCCCAGGCAGGACTAGCGAGTACGAGCAGTACTTC.

V is TRBV7-9 and J is TRBJ2-3; a weak D match, TRBD1 (7 bases). Deletions cut 1 base from V and 5 bases from J, with 13 bases between. There are 15 residues in the CDR3. Germline-derived CDR1 and CDR2 are SEHNR and FQNEAQ (reference sequence). The CDR3 region has the DNA TGTGCCAGCAGCTTAGGGCAGGGGGAGGTAGATACGCAGTATTTT. Translation gives CASSLGQGEVDTQYF.

The chain combines TRBV28 with TRBJ1-1; tentatively, D is TRBD1 (6 bases). With 7 bases removed from V and 4 bases from J, the gap between germline ends came to 22 bases. The germline V gene encodes CDR1 MDHEN and CDR2 SYDVKM. The CDR3 is made up of 16 amino acids. As DNA, the CDR3 is TGTGCCAGCACCCCGGGGGGCACGGGAGGGATCACTGAAGCTTTCTTT. This gives the protein CASTPGGTGGITEAFF.

The V and J genes are TRBV4-3 and TRBJ1-2, with D uncertain. With 1 base removed from V and 0 bases from J, the gap between germline ends came to 9 bases. CDR3 size: 15 residues. Per the germline V gene, CDR1 is LGHNA and CDR2 is YSLEER. The DNA for the CDR3 is TGCGCCAGCAGCCAAGTGGTAGTACCTAACTATGGCTACACCTTC. Its translation: CASSQVVVPNYGYTF.

The chain joins TRBV11-1 to TRBJ2-2; weak D call: TRBD1 (5 bases). The CDR3 contains 16 residues. The V and J ends lost 1 base and 4 bases respectively, with 13 bases between them. The V gene's germline CDR1 is SGHAT and CDR2 FQDESV (reference sequence). The CDR3, as DNA: TGTGCCAGCAGCTTAGGGACAACCGTGGTCACCGGGGAGCTGTTTTTT. Protein sequence: CASSLGTTVVTGELFF.

This clone has a handful of counts. J is TRBJ1-5 and V is TRBV21-1. TRBV21-1 constitutes a pseudogene. This CDR3 region has 20 residues. For the CDR3, the DNA is TGTGCCAGCAGCAAATCCCAGGAGGAGGAGGTGGGGTATAGCAATCAGCCCCAGCATTTT. It encodes CASSKSQEEEVGYSNQPQHF.

The V and J genes are TRBV23-1 and TRBJ2-5; the match to TRBD2 covers 8 bases. TRBV23-1 is designated an ORF whose function remains uncertain. V shed 6 bases and J 2 bases; nucleotides not matched to a gene: 11. The CDR3 contains 16 residues. The CDR3 loop is CASRLPGGGNQETQYF. The CDR3 nucleotides read TGCGCCAGCAGACTTCCGGGGGGGGGAAATCAAGAGACCCAGTACTTC.

The chain employs TRBV9 and TRBJ2-3; 11 bases align to TRBD2. V shed 4 bases, J shed 8 bases, and the junction held 9 bases outside the gene matches. Germline lookup yields CDR1 SGDLS and CDR2 YYNGEE. The CDR3 contains 15 residues. The DNA of the CDR3 is TGTGCCAGCAGCACTGGGACTAGCGGTTACGCTACGCAGTATTTT. This translates into CASSTGTSGYATQYF. The whole variable domain, remainder taken from reference TRBV9 and TRBJ2-3, is DSGVTQTPKHLITATGQRVTLRCSPRSGDLSVYWYQQSLDQGLQFLIQYYNGEERAKGNILERFSAQQFPDLHSELNLSSLELGDSALYFCASSTGTSGYATQYFGPGTRLTVL.

CDR3 residues: CASSIRAGTGRDTEAFF. Here the CDR3 DNA reads TGTGCCAGTAGTATAAGAGCCGGGACAGGGAGGGACACTGAAGCTTTCTTT. This sequence joins TRBV19 and TRBJ1-1; 9 positions agree with TRBD1. V was clipped by 2 bases and J by 3 bases; unmatched bases: 10. The CDR3 runs to 17 residues. Looked up from germline, CDR1 is LNHDA and CDR2 is SQIVND (reference sequence).

J is TRBJ2-1 and V is TRBV18; 10 nucleotides match TRBD1. CDR1 and CDR2 from the germline V gene are KGHSH and LQKENI. This CDR3 has 16 amino acids. J was trimmed by 6 bases and V by 3 bases; bases with no gene match: 8. The CDR3 is CASSPNYGTGANEQFF. CDR3 DNA sequence: TGTGCCAGCTCACCGAATTACGGGACAGGGGCCAATGAGCAGTTCTTC.

This chain uses TRBV6-5 with TRBJ2-1; 15 positions agree with TRBD2. This CDR3 comprises 16 residues. Germline-derived CDR1 and CDR2 are MNHEY and SVGAGI. The V gene end was trimmed by 4 bases and the J gene end by 8 bases; junction bases not matched to a gene: 6. The CDR3 DNA is TGTGCCAGCAGTTGGTCCGGGACTAGCGGGAGGTATGAGCAGTTCTTC. Protein product: CASSWSGTSGRYEQFF.

The V gene is TRBV28, the J gene TRBJ1-4; D is ambiguous. The germline V gene has CDR1 MDHEN and CDR2 SYDVKM. The CDR3 contains 13 residues. V was shortened by 5 bases and J by 7 bases, with 11 bases between the two germline ends. The CDR3 protein is CASSLSQIEKLFF. CDR3 bases: TGTGCCAGCAGTCTCTCTCAGATTGAAAAACTGTTTTTT.

This rearrangement joins TRBV6-5 to TRBJ1-1, with D perhaps matching TRBD1 (6 bases). There are 14 residues in the CDR3. The ends were cut back, 4 bases at V and 8 bases at J, with 17 bases in the middle. The germline CDR1 and CDR2 sequences are MNHEY and SVGAGI. The CDR3 reads CASSSEQGLVEAFF. DNA of the CDR3: TGTGCCAGCAGTTCCGAACAGGGTCTTGTGGAAGCTTTCTTT.

The chain combines TRBV7-8 with TRBJ2-1; 12 nucleotides agree with TRBD2. CDR3 length: 18 residues. Germline V lookup: CDR1 SGHVS, CDR2 FQNEAQ. V dropped 0 bases and J dropped 7; count of bases not matched to a gene: 10. CDR3 DNA: TGTGCCAGCAGCTTAGCTGAAGCCGGGACTAGCGGGTCGAATGAGCAGTTCTTC. Its protein product is CASSLAEAGTSGSNEQFF. Together with reference TRBV7-8 and TRBJ2-1, the CDR3 gives the full variable domain: GAGVSQSPRYKVAKRGQDVALRCDPISGHVSLFWYQQALGQGPEFLTYFQNEAQLDKSGLPSDRFFAERPEGSVSTLKIQRTQQEDSAVYLCASSLAEAGTSGSNEQFFGPGTRLTVL.

The chain combines TRBV28 with TRBJ1-6; TRBD1 agrees at 11 bases. The germline V gene encodes CDR1 MDHEN and CDR2 SYDVKM. The CDR3 loop spans 12 amino acids. V was pared by 11 bases and J by 10 bases, with 4 bases of the junction left unmatched. CDR3 loop: CASGTGGSPLHF. For the CDR3, the DNA is TGTGCCTCGGGGACAGGGGGATCACCCCTCCACTTT.

The DNA of the CDR3 is TGTGCCAGCTCACCAAAGTTGTCTAGCTCCTACAATGAGCAGTTCTTC. This encodes CASSPKLSSSYNEQFF. The genes are TRBV18 and TRBJ2-1; D uncertain. This CDR3 is built from 16 residues. In germline, CDR1 is KGHSH, CDR2 LQKENI. V was clipped by 2 bases and J by 0 bases, with 11 bases between them.

The gene calls are TRBV5-1 and TRBJ2-2, with 9 bases identical to TRBD2. Germline V lookup: CDR1 SGHRS, CDR2 YFSETQ. CDR3 size: 18 residues. The V and J ends lost 4 bases and 4 bases, in that order; junction bases with no gene match: 14. The CDR3 reads CASSQAPSGMRSTGELFF. CDR3 sequence (DNA): TGCGCCAGCAGCCAGGCCCCTAGCGGGATGCGCAGCACCGGGGAGCTGTTTTTT.

V gene TRBV5-1 combines with J gene TRBJ2-5, with 12 positions matching TRBD1. CDR3 length: 17 amino acids. Looked up from germline, CDR1 is SGHRS and CDR2 is YFSETQ. Trimming took 3 bases from V and 2 from J; bases not matched to a gene: 8. The CDR3 DNA reads as TGCGCCAGCAGCTACGGGACAGGGGGCGCGCGGCAAGAGACCCAGTACTTC. Its translation: CASSYGTGGARQETQYF.

The V call is TRBV2, the J call TRBJ2-7; perhaps TRBD1 as D (6 bases). The V and J ends lost 6 bases and 0 bases respectively, with 12 bases between them. The germline gives CDR1 SNHLY, CDR2 FYNNEI. The CDR3 totals 14 residues. In DNA, the CDR3 is TGTGCCAGCAGACCCGCCAGGGGCTCCTACGAGCAGTACTTC. This encodes CASRPARGSYEQYF.

This clone has just one count. The rearrangement links TRBV15 to TRBJ2-7; 10 bases are a match to TRBD1. Germline CDR1 LNHNV, CDR2 YYDKDF (reference sequence). Unmatched junction bases numbered 8, after V lost 4 bases and J lost 2 bases. CDR3 length equals 16 residues. The CDR3 coding sequence is TGTGCCACCAGCACTGGTGACAGGGGGCTTCCCTACGAGCAGTACTTC. This codes for CATSTGDRGLPYEQYF.

The chain joins TRBV28 to TRBJ2-7, with TRBD2 matching 8 bases. This CDR3 region has 15 residues. Trimming removed 0 bases from V and 0 bases from J; junction bases left unmatched: 1. From germline, CDR1 is MDHEN and CDR2 SYDVKM. The CDR3 protein is CASSLWREASYEQYF. DNA for the CDR3: TGTGCCAGCAGTTTATGGCGGGAGGCCTCCTACGAGCAGTACTTC.

The rearrangement links TRBV6-5 to TRBJ1-2; the match to TRBD1 covers 7 bases. CDR1 and CDR2 (germline): MNHEY, SVGAGI. The CDR3 runs 14 residues. Losses at the gene ends were 2 bases for V and 4 bases for J; bases not matched to a gene: 4. The CDR3, as DNA: TGTGCCAGCAGTTACGGCAGGGGGGCCTATGGCTACACCTTC. It codes for CASSYGRGAYGYTF.

V gene TRBV5-1 combines with J gene TRBJ2-1; 8 positions match TRBD2. The V and J ends lost 1 base and 0 bases, in that order; junction bases with no gene match: 9. The CDR3 length is 18 residues. CDR1 is SGHRS and CDR2 is YFSETQ in the germline V gene. The CDR3, as DNA: TGCGCCAGCAGCTTGAGGTTTAGCGGGACGGCCTCCTACAATGAGCAGTTCTTC. This sequence encodes CASSLRFSGTASYNEQFF.

The V gene is TRBV28, the J gene TRBJ2-2; 7 bases are a match to TRBD2. Germline V CDR1 and CDR2: MDHEN, SYDVKM. V lost 1 base, J lost 2 bases, and 7 bases stayed unmatched. This CDR3 is 17 amino acids long. The CDR3 here is CASSLFPGGRNTGELFF. Here the CDR3 DNA reads TGTGCCAGCAGTTTATTTCCCGGGGGGAGAAACACCGGGGAGCTGTTTTTT.

The V call is TRBV28, the J call TRBJ1-2; D gene uncertain. V gave up 6 bases and J gave up 3 bases, with 11 bases separating them. CDR1 MDHEN and CDR2 SYDVKM come from the germline V gene. The CDR3 has 13 residues. CDR3 DNA sequence: TGTGCCAGCAGGTACGCGGGAGACTATGGCTACACCTTC. It is translated as CASRYAGDYGYTF.

This clone showed up just a few times. This chain connects TRBV2 to TRBJ1-3; 9 nucleotides agree with TRBD1. CDR1 and CDR2 from the germline V gene are SNHLY and FYNNEI. The V segment lost 7 bases and the J segment 2 bases; nucleotides outside the gene matches: 6. This CDR3 contains 15 residues. The CDR3: CASNGDRVAGNTIYF. CDR3 coding DNA: TGTGCCAGCAATGGGGACAGGGTCGCTGGAAACACCATATATTTT. The whole variable domain, remainder taken from reference TRBV2 and TRBJ1-3, is EPEVTQTPSHQVTQMGQEVILRCVPISNHLYFYWYRQILGQKVEFLVSFYNNEISEKSEIFDDQFSVERPDGSNFTLKIRSTKLEDSAMYFCASNGDRVAGNTIYFGEGSWLTVV.

This clone was found a few times. CDR3 DNA: TGTGCCAGTAGTATCGCTAGCGGGAGGGCCGTGTACACCGGGGAGCTGTTTTTT. This sequence encodes CASSIASGRAVYTGELFF. V gene TRBV19 combines with J gene TRBJ2-2; 12 bases agree with TRBD2. Unmatched junction bases numbered 8, after V lost 3 bases and J lost 3 bases. Germline V gene lookup returns CDR1 LNHDA and CDR2 SQIVND (reference sequence). The CDR3 totals 18 residues.

The chain links TRBV29-1 to TRBJ1-1, with D hard to call. CDR3 size: 17 residues. The V end was cut by 3 bases, the J end by 8 bases, with 28 bases between. Germline CDR1 SQVTM, CDR2 ANQGSEA. The CDR3 DNA sequence: TGCAGCGTTGACAACGGGATCGTAGGCGACCTAGAAGGGGAAGCTTTCTTT. Translation gives CSVDNGIVGDLEGEAFF.